What follows are 14 T cell receptor beta chains derived from one specimen sequenced in a study of T-cell reconstitution after alpha-beta-depleted transplantation in children. For TCRbeta, the library was prepared with unique molecular identifiers. TCRdb called the PCR reads again in MiXCR, with one record for every CDR3 protein. The sample contains about 580,000 distinct CDR3 sequences, around 23% of which appear only once. The sequences come from PBMCs, mostly from graft donor cells, collected 360 days after TCRalphabeta/CD19-depleted stem cell transplant. All receptors come from a boy in the first two years of life who had a stem cell transplant for acute myeloid leukemia, so the T cells may come from the graft donor.

The chain carries TRBV4-1 and TRBJ2-5, with 9 bases identical to TRBD2. V shed 5 bases, J shed 1 base, and the junction held 5 bases outside the gene matches. The CDR3 is made up of 15 amino acids. Germline values: CDR1 MGHRA, CDR2 YSYEKL. DNA for the CDR3: TGCGCCAGCAGCACAGGGACTAGCAGCCAAGAGACCCAGTACTTC. Encoded protein: CASSTGTSSQETQYF.

For this clonotype: This could be a read error, since a much larger clone is one nucleotide away. This chain connects TRBV5-6 to TRBJ2-1; possible D gene TRBD1, 6 bases. Trimming took 0 bases from V and 4 from J, leaving 8 bases between them. The CDR3 sequence is 14 residues long. Germline CDR1 reads SGHDT; CDR2 reads YYEEEE. This CDR3 is CASSLGDMYNEQFF. The DNA for the CDR3 is TGTGCCAGCAGCTTGGGGGACATGTACAATGAGCAGTTCTTC.

This clonotype was counted a few times. The chain couples TRBV29-1 to TRBJ1-5, with D unresolved. This CDR3 has 15 residues. Trimming took off 4 bases at V and 2 bases at J, with 15 bases between the two ends. Germline assignment: CDR1 SQVTM and CDR2 ANQGSEA. The CDR3 DNA is TGCAGCGTTGGGACGGCGGACGGCCGCAATCAGCCCCAGCATTTT. As protein: CSVGTADGRNQPQHF. Looking up the rest from reference TRBV29-1 and TRBJ1-5 gives the full variable domain: SAVISQKPSRDICQRGTSLTIQCQVDSQVTMMFWYRQQPGQSLTLIATANQGSEATYESGFVIDKFPISRPNLTFSTLTVSNMSPEDSSIYLCSVGTADGRNQPQHFGDGTRLSIL.

The V gene is TRBV6-2 or TRBV6-3, the J gene TRBJ2-5, with 9 bases matching TRBD1. The CDR3 is 14 residues long. The V gene's germline CDR1 is MNHEY and CDR2 SVGEGT. Losses at the gene ends were 7 bases for V and 5 bases for J; bases not matched to a gene: 8. CDR3 sequence reads: CASTGTGKSETQYF. CDR3 DNA: TGTGCCAGCACTGGGACAGGGAAGTCGGAGACCCAGTACTTC.

The chain is built from TRBV12-5 and TRBJ2-7; no reliable D call. CDR3 size: 10 residues. Germline assignment: CDR1 LGHNT and CDR2 FRNRAP. V lost 10 bases and J lost 5, with 9 bases in between. The CDR3, as DNA: TGTGCTACGACGGGCCACGAGCAGTACTTC. Its translation is CATTGHEQYF.

V is TRBV7-2 and J is TRBJ2-7; D gene ambiguous. In germline, CDR1 is SGHTA, CDR2 FQGNSA. The V and J ends lost 2 bases and 0 bases respectively, with 8 bases between them. There are 14 residues in the CDR3. The CDR3 DNA sequence: TGTGCCAGCAGCTTATACGGGTCCTCCTACGAGCAGTACTTC. Amino acids: CASSLYGSSYEQYF.

The chain couples TRBV11-2 to TRBJ1-1, with D unresolved. Germline lookup yields CDR1 SGHAT and CDR2 FQNNGV. The CDR3 covers 15 residues. V was pared by 4 bases and J by 0 bases, with 12 bases between. CDR3 region: CASSSQATLNTEAFF. Here the CDR3 DNA reads TGTGCCAGCAGCTCCCAGGCAACCTTGAACACTGAAGCTTTCTTT. Full variable domain (remainder filled in from reference TRBV11-2 and TRBJ1-1): EAGVAQSPRYKIIEKRQSVAFWCNPISGHATLYWYQQILGQGPKLLIQFQNNGVVDDSQLPKDRFSAERLKGVDSTLKIQPAKLEDSAVYLCASSSQATLNTEAFFGQGTRLTVV.

This clonotype appeared a few times. The genes are TRBV5-1 and TRBJ1-2, with 7 nucleotides matching TRBD1. Germline trimming cut 1 base from V and 8 bases from J; bases unmatched to any gene: 5. The germline V gene encodes CDR1 SGHRS and CDR2 YFSETQ. The CDR3 is made up of 13 amino acids. The DNA of the CDR3 is TGCGCCAGCAGCTTGAGGGACAGTCCAGGCTACACCTTC. Amino acid sequence: CASSLRDSPGYTF.

Points on this clonotype: A much larger clone lies one base from this, so it may be a read error. The chain uses TRBV7-2 and TRBJ2-7; no clear D gene. The CDR3 contains 14 residues. V lost 3 bases, J lost 3 bases, and 12 bases lay in between. Germline loops: CDR1 SGHTA, CDR2 FQGNSA. The CDR3 protein is CASSFRRNYYEQYF. The CDR3, as DNA: TGTGCCAGCAGCTTTAGGCGGAACTACTACGAGCAGTACTTC.

This clonotype appeared many times. J is TRBJ2-3 and V is TRBV6-2 or TRBV6-3, with D unresolved. CDR1 and CDR2 from the germline V gene are MNHEY and SVGEGT. Trimming removed 2 bases at V and 6 bases at J, with 9 bases between. The CDR3 extends over 13 amino acids. CDR3 DNA sequence: TGTGCCAGCAGTTACACCTCCCTTGATACGCAGTATTTT. This codes for CASSYTSLDTQYF.

This clonotype came up a few times. The rearrangement joins TRBV5-8 to TRBJ2-1; D is uncertain. V shed 4 bases and J shed 4 bases, with 18 bases lying between them. This CDR3 is 16 amino acids long. CDR1 is SGHTS and CDR2 is YDEGEE in the germline V gene. The CDR3 sequence is CASSGVLARHYNEQFF. CDR3 in DNA: TGTGCCAGCAGCGGGGTGTTAGCTAGACATTACAATGAGCAGTTCTTC.

V is TRBV20-1 and J is TRBJ2-3; 9 bases line up with TRBD2. The CDR3 is 12 residues long. Germline V gene lookup returns CDR1 DFQATT and CDR2 SNEGSKA (reference sequence). After removal of 8 bases from V and 9 bases from J, the junction contained 9 bases not matched to a gene. The DNA of the CDR3 is TGCAGTAGCGCGGGGGGGCCCGACACGCAGTATTTT. Residues: CSSAGGPDTQYF.

This rearrangement joins TRBV20-1 to TRBJ1-2; 7 bases align to TRBD1. CDR1 is DFQATT and CDR2 is SNEGSKA in the germline V gene (reference sequence). Trimming removed 0 bases from V and 3 bases from J; junction bases left unmatched: 7. CDR3 length: 15 amino acids. The DNA of the CDR3 is TGCAGTGCTAGAGACCTACAGGGGAGCGACTATGGCTACACCTTC. As protein: CSARDLQGSDYGYTF.

V and J are TRBV7-9 and TRBJ2-5; D remains unclear. Trimming removed 3 bases at V and 7 bases at J, with 12 bases between. CDR3 length: 13 amino acids. The germline V gene has CDR1 SEHNR and CDR2 FQNEAQ (reference sequence). The CDR3 DNA sequence: TGTGCCAGCAGCTTTCCTAGTCCAGGGACCCAGTACTTC. Its protein is CASSFPSPGTQYF.